This TCR beta chain was recovered during a study of tumor and adjacent non-tumor tissue in lung cancer. Germline CDR1 and CDR2: SQVTM and ANQGSEA. This CDR3 spans 14 amino acids. Study findings and constraints: Compared with tumor, normal lung showed significantly lower TCR diversity. Top 100 clones took a larger repertoire share in normal lung.

Three rounds of nested PCR, following a modified ARM-PCR protocol, produced the TCRbeta library. TCRdb fed the multiplex PCR reads into MiXCR, producing one record per CDR3 protein. The table includes 90,000 to 100,000 distinct CDR3 sequences, 75% to 85% detected once. On this clonotype itself: Its antigen remains unidentified. One junction end disagrees with the germline gene, perhaps due to a read error.

This sample's RNA came from whole unsorted tissue. Distant lung tissue was collected more than 3 cm away from the tumor edge. Between August and November 2014, newly diagnosed, chemotherapy-naive lung cancer patients underwent thoracic surgery in China. This clonotype was sampled from a man between 60 and 70 years old with small cell lung cancer. The chain carries TRBV29-1 and TRBJ2-7; TRBD2 aligns across 7 bases. Sequences were obtained from distant non-tumor lung tissue. CDR3 bases: TGCATCGTTACTGGCGGGAGCGCCTACTACGAGCAGTACTTC. This sequence encodes CIVTGGSAYYEQYF.